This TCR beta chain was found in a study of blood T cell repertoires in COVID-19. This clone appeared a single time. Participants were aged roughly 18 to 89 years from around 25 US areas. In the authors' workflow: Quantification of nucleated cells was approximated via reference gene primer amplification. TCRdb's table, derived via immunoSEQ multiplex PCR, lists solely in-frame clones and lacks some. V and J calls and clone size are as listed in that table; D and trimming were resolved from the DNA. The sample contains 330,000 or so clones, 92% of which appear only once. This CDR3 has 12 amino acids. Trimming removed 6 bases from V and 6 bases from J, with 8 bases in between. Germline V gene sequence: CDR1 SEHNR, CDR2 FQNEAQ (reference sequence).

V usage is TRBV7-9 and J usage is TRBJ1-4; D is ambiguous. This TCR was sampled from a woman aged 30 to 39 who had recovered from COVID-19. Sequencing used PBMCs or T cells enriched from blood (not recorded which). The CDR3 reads CASRVGYEKLFF. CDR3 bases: TGTGCCAGCAGGGTCGGTTATGAAAAACTGTTTTTT. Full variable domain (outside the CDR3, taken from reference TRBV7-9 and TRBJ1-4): DTGVSQNPRHKITKRGQNVTFRCDPISEHNRLYWYRQTLGQGPEFLTYFQNEAQLEKSRLLSDRFSAERPKGSFSTLEIQRTEQGDSAMYLCASRVGYEKLFFGSGTQLSVL.